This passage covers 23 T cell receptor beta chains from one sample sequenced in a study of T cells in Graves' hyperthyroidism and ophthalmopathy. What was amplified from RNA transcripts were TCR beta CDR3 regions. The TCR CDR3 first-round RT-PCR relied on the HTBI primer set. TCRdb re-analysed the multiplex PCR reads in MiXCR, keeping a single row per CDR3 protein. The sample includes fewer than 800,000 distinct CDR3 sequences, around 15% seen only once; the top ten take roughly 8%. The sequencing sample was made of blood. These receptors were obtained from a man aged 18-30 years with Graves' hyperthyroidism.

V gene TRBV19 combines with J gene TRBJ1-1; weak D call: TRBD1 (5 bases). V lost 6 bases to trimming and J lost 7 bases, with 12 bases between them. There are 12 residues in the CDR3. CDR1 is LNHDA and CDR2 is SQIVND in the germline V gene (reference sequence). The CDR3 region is CASSFRAGEAFF. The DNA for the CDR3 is TGTGCCAGTAGCTTCAGGGCCGGTGAAGCTTTCTTT.

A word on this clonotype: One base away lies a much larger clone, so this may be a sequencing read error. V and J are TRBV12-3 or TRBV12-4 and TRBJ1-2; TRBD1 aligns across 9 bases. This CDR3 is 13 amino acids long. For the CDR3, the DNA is TGTGTCAGCAGCCTTGACAGGGGGGTAGGCTACACCTTC. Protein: CVSSLDRGVGYTF.

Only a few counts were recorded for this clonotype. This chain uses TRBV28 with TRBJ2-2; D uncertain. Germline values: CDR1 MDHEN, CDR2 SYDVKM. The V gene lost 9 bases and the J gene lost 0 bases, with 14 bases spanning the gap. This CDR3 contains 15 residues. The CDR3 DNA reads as TGTGCCAGTCACGCAAGGACCGCGAACACCGGGGAGCTGTTTTTT. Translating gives CASHARTANTGELFF.

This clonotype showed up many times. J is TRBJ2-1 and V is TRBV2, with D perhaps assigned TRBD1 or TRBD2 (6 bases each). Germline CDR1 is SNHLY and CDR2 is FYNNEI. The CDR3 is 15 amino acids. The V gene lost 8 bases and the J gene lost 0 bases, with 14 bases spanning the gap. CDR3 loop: CASGEDSFSYNEQFF. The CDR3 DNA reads TGTGCCAGCGGGGAGGACAGCTTCTCCTACAATGAGCAGTTCTTC.

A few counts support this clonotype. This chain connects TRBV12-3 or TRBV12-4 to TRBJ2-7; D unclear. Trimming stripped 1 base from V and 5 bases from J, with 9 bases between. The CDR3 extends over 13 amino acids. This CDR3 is CASSLVGLDEQYF. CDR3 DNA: TGTGCCAGCAGTTTAGTAGGGCTAGACGAGCAGTACTTC.

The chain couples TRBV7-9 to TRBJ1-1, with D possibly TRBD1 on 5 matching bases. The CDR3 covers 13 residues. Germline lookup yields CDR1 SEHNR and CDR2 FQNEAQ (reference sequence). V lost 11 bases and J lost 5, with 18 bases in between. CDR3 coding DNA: TGTGCCTCTGCACTAGGGGCTTTAACTGAAGCTTTCTTT. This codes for CASALGALTEAFF. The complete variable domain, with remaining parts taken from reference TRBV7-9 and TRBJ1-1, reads DTGVSQNPRHKITKRGQNVTFRCDPISEHNRLYWYRQTLGQGPEFLTYFQNEAQLEKSRLLSDRFSAERPKGSFSTLEIQRTEQGDSAMYLCASALGALTEAFFGQGTRLTVV.

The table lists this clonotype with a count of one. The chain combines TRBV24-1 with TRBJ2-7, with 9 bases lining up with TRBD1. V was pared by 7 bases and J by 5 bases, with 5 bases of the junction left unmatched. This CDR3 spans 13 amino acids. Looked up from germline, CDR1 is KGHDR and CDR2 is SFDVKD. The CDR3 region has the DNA TGTGCCACCAGCGCAACAGGGGGCAACGAGCAGTACTTC. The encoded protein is CATSATGGNEQYF.

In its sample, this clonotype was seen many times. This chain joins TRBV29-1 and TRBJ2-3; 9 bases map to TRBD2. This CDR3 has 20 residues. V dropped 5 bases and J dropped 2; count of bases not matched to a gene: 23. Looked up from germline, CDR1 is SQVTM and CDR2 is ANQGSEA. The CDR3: CSVPASGTLLAWASTDTQYF. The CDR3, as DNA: TGCAGCGTTCCGGCTAGCGGGACTCTCCTTGCTTGGGCCTCCACAGATACGCAGTATTTT.

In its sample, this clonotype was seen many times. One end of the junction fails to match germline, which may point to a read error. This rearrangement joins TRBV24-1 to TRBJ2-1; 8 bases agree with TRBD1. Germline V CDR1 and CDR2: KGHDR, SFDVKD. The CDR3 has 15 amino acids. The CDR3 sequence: CATSDLGQGDNEQFF. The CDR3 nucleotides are TGTGCCACCAGTGATTTGGGACAGGGAGACAACGAGCAGTTCTTC.

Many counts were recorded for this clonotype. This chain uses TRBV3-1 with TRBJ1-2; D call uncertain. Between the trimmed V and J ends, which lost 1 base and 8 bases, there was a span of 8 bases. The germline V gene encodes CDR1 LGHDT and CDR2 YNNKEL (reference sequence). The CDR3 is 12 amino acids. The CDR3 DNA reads TGTGCCAGCAGCCAAGGTTTGGGGGGCTACACCTTC. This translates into CASSQGLGGYTF.

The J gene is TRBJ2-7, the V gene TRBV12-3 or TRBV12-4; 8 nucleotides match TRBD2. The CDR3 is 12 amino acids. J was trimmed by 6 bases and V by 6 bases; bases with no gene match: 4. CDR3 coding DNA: TGTGCCAGCAGCGGGGGGGGGGGCGAGCAGTACTTC. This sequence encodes CASSGGGGEQYF.

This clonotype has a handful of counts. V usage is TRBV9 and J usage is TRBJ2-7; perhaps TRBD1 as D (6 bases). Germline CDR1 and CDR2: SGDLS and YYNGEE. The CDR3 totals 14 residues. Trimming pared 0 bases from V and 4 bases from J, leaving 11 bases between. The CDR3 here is CASSVGQAGYEQYF. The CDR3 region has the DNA TGTGCCAGCAGCGTAGGACAGGCTGGTTACGAGCAGTACTTC.

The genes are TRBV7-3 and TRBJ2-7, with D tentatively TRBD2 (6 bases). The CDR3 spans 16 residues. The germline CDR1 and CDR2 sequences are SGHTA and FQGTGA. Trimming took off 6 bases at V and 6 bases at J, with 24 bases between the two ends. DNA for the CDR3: TGTGCCAGCAGACAAGACCGGGACTCAGGGTGGAGCGAGCAGTACTTC. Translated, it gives CASRQDRDSGWSEQYF.

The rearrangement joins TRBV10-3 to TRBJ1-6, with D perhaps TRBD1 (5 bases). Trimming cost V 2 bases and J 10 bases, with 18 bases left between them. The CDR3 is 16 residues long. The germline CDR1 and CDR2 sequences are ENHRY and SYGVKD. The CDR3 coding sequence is TGTGCCATCAGTGAGCGGGACGGCCTAACGAGGTCACCCCTCCACTTT. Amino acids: CAISERDGLTRSPLHF.

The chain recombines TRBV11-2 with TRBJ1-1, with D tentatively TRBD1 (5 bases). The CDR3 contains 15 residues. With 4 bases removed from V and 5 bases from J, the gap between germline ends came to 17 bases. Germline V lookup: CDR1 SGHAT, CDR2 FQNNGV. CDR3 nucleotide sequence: TGTGCCAGCAGCTCCTGGGGCGGTGGGGTGACTGAAGCTTTCTTT. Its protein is CASSSWGGGVTEAFF.

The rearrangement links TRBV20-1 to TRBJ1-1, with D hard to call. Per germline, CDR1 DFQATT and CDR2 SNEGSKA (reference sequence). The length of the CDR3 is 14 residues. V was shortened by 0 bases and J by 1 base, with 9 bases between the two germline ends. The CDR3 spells CSARDMVGNTEAFF. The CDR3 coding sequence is TGCAGTGCTAGAGATATGGTGGGGAACACTGAAGCTTTCTTT.

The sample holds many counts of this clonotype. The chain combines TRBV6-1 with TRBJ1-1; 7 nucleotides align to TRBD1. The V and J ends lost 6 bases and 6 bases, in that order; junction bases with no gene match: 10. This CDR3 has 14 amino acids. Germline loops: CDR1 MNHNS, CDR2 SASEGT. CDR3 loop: CASRRDSRPSEAFF. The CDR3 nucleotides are TGTGCCAGCAGGAGGGACAGCAGGCCCTCTGAAGCTTTCTTT.

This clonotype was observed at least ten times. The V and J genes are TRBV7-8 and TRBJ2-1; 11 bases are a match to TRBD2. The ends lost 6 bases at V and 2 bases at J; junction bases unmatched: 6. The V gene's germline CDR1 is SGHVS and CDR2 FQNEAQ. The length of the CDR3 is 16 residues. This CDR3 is CASRGISGRAYNEQFF. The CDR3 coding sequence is TGTGCCAGCAGGGGGATTAGCGGGAGGGCCTACAATGAGCAGTTCTTC. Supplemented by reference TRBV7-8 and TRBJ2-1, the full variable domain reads GAGVSQSPRYKVAKRGQDVALRCDPISGHVSLFWYQQALGQGPEFLTYFQNEAQLDKSGLPSDRFFAERPEGSVSTLKIQRTQQEDSAVYLCASRGISGRAYNEQFFGPGTRLTVL.

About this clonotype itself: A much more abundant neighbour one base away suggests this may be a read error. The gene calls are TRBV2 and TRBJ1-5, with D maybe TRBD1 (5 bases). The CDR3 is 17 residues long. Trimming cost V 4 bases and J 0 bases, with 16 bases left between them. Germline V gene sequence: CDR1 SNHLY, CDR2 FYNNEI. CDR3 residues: CASSGPLRGGSNQPQHF. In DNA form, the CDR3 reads TGTGCCAGCAGTGGCCCGCTGCGGGGCGGTAGCAATCAGCCCCAGCATTTT.

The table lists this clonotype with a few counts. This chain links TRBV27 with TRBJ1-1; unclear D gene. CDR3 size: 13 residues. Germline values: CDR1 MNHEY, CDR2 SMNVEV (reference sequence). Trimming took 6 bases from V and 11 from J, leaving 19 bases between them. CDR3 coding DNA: TGTGCCAGCAGCTCGCTAACGGTCGGAAGGGCTTTCTTT. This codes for CASSSLTVGRAFF.

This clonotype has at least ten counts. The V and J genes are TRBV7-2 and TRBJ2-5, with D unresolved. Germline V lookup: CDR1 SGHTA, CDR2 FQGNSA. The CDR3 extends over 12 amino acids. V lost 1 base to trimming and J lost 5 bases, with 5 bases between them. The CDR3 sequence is CASSLGFETQYF. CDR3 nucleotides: TGTGCCAGCAGCTTAGGCTTTGAGACCCAGTACTTC.

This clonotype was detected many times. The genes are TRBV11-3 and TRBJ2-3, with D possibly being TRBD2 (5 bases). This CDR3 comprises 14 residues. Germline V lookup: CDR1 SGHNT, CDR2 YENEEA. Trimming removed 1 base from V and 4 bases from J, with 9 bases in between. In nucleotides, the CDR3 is TGTGCCAGCAGCTTAGGGAGAGCGGCAGATACGCAGTATTTT. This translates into CASSLGRAADTQYF.

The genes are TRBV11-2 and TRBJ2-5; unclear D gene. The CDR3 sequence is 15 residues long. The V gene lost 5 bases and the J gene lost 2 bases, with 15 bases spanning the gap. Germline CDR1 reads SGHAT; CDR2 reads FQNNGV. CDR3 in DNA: TGTGCCAGCAGCCCCCACGTAATTTCTCAAGAGACCCAGTACTTC. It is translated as CASSPHVISQETQYF. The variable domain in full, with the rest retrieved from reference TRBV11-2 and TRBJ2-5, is EAGVAQSPRYKIIEKRQSVAFWCNPISGHATLYWYQQILGQGPKLLIQFQNNGVVDDSQLPKDRFSAERLKGVDSTLKIQPAKLEDSAVYLCASSPHVISQETQYFGPGTRLLVL.